This T cell receptor beta chain was recorded in a study of cytomegalovirus exposure and HLA in healthy donors. Trimming shortened V by 1 base and J by 7 bases, and 13 bases separated the two germline ends. The CDR3 contains 15 residues. Germline-derived CDR1 and CDR2 are SGHAT and FQNNGV. At sampling all donors were nominally healthy, likely with unrecorded immune exposures. Points from the study as a whole: Immune exposure data for these donors was limited to CMV serostatus.

Researchers ran the PCR with 60 Vbeta and 13 Jbeta primers. This table comes from immunoSEQ multiplex PCR, and its TCRdb copy is limited to in-frame clones, with some not included. The sample holds 150,000 or so clones, 75% to 85% seen once. A note on this clone: The target antigen is unknown.

The chain carries TRBV11-2 and TRBJ1-4; D is perhaps TRBD1 (5 bases). The sequencing input was PBMCs. The TCR sequence derives from a man aged 45-65 years in good health and CMV-seronegative. The CDR3 loop is CASSLGGGVGEKLFF. The CDR3 DNA is TGTGCCAGCAGCTTAGGGGGGGGTGTGGGTGAAAAACTGTTTTTT.